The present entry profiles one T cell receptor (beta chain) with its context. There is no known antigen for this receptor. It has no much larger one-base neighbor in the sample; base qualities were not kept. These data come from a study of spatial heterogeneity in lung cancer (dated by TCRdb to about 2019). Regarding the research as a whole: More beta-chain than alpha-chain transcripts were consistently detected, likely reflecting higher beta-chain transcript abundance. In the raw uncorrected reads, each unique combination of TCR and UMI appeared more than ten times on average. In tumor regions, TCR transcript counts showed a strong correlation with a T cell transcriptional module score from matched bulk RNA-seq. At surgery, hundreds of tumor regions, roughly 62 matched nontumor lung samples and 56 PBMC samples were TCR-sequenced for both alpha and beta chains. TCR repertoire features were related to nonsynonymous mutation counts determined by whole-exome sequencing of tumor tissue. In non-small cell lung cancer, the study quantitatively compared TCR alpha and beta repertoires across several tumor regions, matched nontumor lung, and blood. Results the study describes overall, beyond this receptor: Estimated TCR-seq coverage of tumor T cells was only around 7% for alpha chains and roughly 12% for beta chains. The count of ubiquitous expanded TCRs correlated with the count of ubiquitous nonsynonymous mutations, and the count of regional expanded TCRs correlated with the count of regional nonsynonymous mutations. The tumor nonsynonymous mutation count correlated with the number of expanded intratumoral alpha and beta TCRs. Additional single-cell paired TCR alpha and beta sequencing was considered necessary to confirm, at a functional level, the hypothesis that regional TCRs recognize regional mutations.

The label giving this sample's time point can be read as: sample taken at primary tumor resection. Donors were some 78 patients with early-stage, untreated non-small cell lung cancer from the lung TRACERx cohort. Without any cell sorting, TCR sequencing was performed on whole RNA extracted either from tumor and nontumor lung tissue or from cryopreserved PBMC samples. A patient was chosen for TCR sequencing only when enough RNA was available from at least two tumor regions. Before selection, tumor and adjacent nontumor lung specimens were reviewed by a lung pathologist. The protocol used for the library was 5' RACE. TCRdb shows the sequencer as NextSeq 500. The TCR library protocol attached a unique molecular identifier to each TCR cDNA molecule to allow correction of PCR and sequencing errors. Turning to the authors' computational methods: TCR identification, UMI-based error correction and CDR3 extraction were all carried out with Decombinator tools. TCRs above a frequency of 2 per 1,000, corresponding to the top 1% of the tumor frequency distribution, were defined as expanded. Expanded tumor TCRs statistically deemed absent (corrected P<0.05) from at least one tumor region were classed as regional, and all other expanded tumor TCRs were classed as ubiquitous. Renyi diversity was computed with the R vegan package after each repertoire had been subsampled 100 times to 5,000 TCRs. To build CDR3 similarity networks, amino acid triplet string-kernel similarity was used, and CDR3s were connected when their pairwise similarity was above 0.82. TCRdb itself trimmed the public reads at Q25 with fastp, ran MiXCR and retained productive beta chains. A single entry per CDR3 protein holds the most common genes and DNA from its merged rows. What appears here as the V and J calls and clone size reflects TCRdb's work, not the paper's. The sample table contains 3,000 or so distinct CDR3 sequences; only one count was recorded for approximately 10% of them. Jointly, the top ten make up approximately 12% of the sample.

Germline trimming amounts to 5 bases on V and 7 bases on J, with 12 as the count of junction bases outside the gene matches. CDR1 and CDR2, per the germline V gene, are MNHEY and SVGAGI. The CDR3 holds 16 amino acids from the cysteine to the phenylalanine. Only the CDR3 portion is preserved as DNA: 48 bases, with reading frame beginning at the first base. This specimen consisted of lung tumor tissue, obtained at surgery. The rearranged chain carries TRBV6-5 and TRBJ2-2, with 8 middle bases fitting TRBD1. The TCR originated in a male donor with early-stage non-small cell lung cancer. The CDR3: CASSPRRGPANGELFF. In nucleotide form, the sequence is TGTGCCAGCAGTCCCCGCAGGGGGCCGGCGAACGGGGAGCTGTTTTTT.